This TCR beta chain was sequenced in a study of post-analysis software for immune sequencing data. For the study at large: The courses of disease that were included comprised relapsing-remitting, secondary progressive and progressive-relapsing multiple sclerosis.

Overall study results and limits: Several TRBV segments occurring more often in patients than controls included TRBV5-6, TRBV5-1 and TRBV20-1.

Prepared libraries of TCR beta cDNA carried unique molecular identifiers. From around 0.96 to 9.9 million T cells, 400,000 to 600,000 cDNA molecules were obtained. Each CDR3 protein is one row after TCRdb ran MiXCR on the PCR reads. The profile covers around 710,000 distinct CDR3 sequences, with 46% appearing a single time and roughly 5% taken by the ten largest. This clonotype occurred once. As yet, its antigen is unknown. This CDR3 has 15 residues. The V segment lost 6 bases and the J segment 4 bases; nucleotides outside the gene matches: 9. The V gene's germline CDR1 is DFQATT and CDR2 SNEGSKA (reference sequence).

The clonotype was recovered from a girl aged 10-17 years with multiple sclerosis. The chain employs TRBV20-1 and TRBJ2-1; TRBD2 matches at 10 bases. The sample taken for sequencing was blood. CDR3 nucleotide sequence: TGCAGTGCCAGAAAACTAGCGGGAAGGTACAATGAGCAGTTCTTC. Protein product: CSARKLAGRYNEQFF.